This TCR beta chain was captured by sequencing in a study of T cells in Graves' hyperthyroidism and ophthalmopathy. TCR beta CDR3 region amplification was performed from RNA transcripts. Using the HTBI primer set, a first-round RT-PCR was run on the TCR CDR3. Each CDR3 protein is one row after TCRdb ran MiXCR on the multiplex PCR reads. The data show about 52,000 distinct CDR3 sequences, under 50% seen once. Ophthalmopathy patients showed a Clinical Activity Score of at least 3, NOSPECS grade of at least 4 and duration under 3 months. Each diagnosis was grounded in clinical symptoms, serum thyroxine and TRAb, thyroid ultrasound, and orbital computed tomography. The germline CDR1 and CDR2 sequences are SNHLY and FYNNEI. V was trimmed by 3 bases and J by 2 bases, leaving 8 bases between them. This CDR3 comprises 14 residues.

The V and J genes are TRBV2 and TRBJ1-5; tentative D call: TRBD1 (6 bases). Sequenced sample: blood. The clonotype was recovered from a woman between 50 and 59 years old with Graves' ophthalmopathy. CDR3 nucleotide sequence: TGTGCCAGCAGTGACAGGGGACGCAATCAGCCCCAGCATTTT. It codes for CASSDRGRNQPQHF.